This entry lists 6 T cell receptor beta chains sequenced from one sample in a study of T-cell memory formation after mild COVID-19. A single record per CDR3 protein comes from TCRdb applying MiXCR to the 5' RACE reads. The data contain around 250,000 distinct CDR3 sequences, roughly 16% of them singletons. Sequencing input: PBMCs or a T cell subset sorted from them (not recorded which). The receptors were sampled from a man between 18 and 29 years old who had mild COVID-19 (a few samples of this study predate the infection). Cell type and time point are not known.

J is TRBJ2-7 and V is TRBV29-1; D is unresolved. Trimming cost V 5 bases and J 5 bases, with 7 bases left between them. CDR1 and CDR2 (germline): SQVTM, ANQGSEA. The CDR3 loop spans 10 amino acids. CDR3 coding DNA: TGCAGCGTTTACCTAAACGAGCAGTACTTC. It encodes CSVYLNEQYF.

The chain carries TRBV20-1 and TRBJ2-5, with D possibly TRBD2 on 7 matching bases. V was shortened by 6 bases and J by 5 bases, with 19 bases between the two germline ends. Germline lookup yields CDR1 DFQATT and CDR2 SNEGSKA (reference sequence). The CDR3 is 14 amino acids. The CDR3 DNA reads TGCAGTGCCAGGGGCCGGCGGGGAGGGGAGACCCAGTACTTC. Its translation: CSARGRRGGETQYF.

This clonotype was counted many times. J is TRBJ2-3 and V is TRBV7-9, with 8 bases lining up with TRBD2. CDR3 length: 14 amino acids. Losses at the gene ends were 5 bases for V and 6 bases for J; bases not matched to a gene: 7. From germline, CDR1 is SEHNR and CDR2 FQNEAQ (reference sequence). CDR3 protein: CASSQGLALDTQYF. The CDR3 DNA sequence: TGTGCCAGCAGCCAAGGACTAGCTCTCGATACGCAGTATTTT.

This clonotype was counted between two and nine times. The chain has TRBV7-9 and TRBJ1-4; TRBD1 is a possible D gene (5 bases). Germline CDR1 is SEHNR and CDR2 is FQNEAQ (reference sequence). V lost 4 bases, J lost 8 bases, and 14 bases lay in between. This CDR3 is built from 14 residues. The CDR3 loop reads CASSSTAGGEKLFF. DNA for the CDR3: TGTGCCAGCAGCTCGACAGCCGGAGGGGAAAAACTGTTTTTT.

This clonotype was picked up many times. J is TRBJ2-7 and V is TRBV7-9; 12 bases fit TRBD2. This CDR3 has 14 residues. CDR1 SEHNR and CDR2 FQNEAQ come from the germline V gene (reference sequence). V lost 6 bases to trimming and J lost 6 bases; unmatched junction nucleotides: 6. The CDR3 DNA reads as TGTGCCAGCAGTCCTCCGGGACTAGCGGGCGAGCAGTACGTC. The encoded protein is CASSPPGLAGEQYV.

This chain connects TRBV19 to TRBJ2-3; 9 bases are shared with TRBD2. Germline V gene sequence: CDR1 LNHDA, CDR2 SQIVND (reference sequence). The length of the CDR3 is 14 residues. Losses at the gene ends were 4 bases for V and 4 bases for J; bases not matched to a gene: 3. CDR3 in amino acids: CASSTSGAPDTQYF. The DNA for the CDR3 is TGTGCCAGTAGTACTAGCGGGGCCCCAGATACGCAGTATTTT. The entire variable domain, with the rest obtained from reference TRBV19 and TRBJ2-3, is as follows: DGGITQSPKYLFRKEGQNVTLSCEQNLNHDAMYWYRQDPGQGLRLIYYSQIVNDFQKGDIAEGYSVSREKKESFPLTVTSAQKNPTAFYLCASSTSGAPDTQYFGPGTRLTVL.